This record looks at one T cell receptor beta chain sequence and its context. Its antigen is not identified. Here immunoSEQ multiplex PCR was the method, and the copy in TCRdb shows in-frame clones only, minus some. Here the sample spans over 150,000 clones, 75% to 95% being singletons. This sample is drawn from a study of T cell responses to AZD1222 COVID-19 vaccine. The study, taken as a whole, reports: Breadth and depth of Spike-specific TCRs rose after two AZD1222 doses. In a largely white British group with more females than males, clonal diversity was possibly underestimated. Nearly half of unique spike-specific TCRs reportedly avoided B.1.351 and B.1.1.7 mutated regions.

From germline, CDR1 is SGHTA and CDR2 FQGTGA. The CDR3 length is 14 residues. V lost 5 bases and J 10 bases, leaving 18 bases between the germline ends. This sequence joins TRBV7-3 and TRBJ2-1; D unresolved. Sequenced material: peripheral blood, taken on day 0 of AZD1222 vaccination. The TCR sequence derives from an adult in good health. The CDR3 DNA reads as TGTGCCAGCAGCCCCTGGCCCCGGACCCCCGAGCAGTTCTTC. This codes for CASSPWPRTPEQFF.